This TCR beta chain appears in the sequencing data of a study of metastatic and nonmetastatic thyroid tumors. No patient had received any treatment before thyroid surgery. The CDR3 sequence is 15 residues long. The germline CDR1 and CDR2 sequences are MDHEN and SYDVKM. Trimming took 5 bases from V and 2 from J; bases not matched to a gene: 7. Findings of the study overall: In both blood and tumor samples, TCR beta diversity was reported significantly higher for malignant than benign nodules.

Using MiXCR, TCRdb re-called clones from the PCR reads. Here the sample spans under 40,000 clones, over 15% being singletons. On this clone: Its antigen is as yet unknown. A much larger clone differs from this one at a single base, so this may be a read error. Other nucleotide sequences from this sample produce the same CDR3.

The TCR originated in a female donor with papillary thyroid cancer or a benign thyroid nodule (not recorded which). Some clones in this sample may be carry-over from other donors' samples. The sequencing sample was made of blood. The chain is built from TRBV28 and TRBJ2-5; 8 nucleotides agree with TRBD1. The CDR3 sequence: CASSQGGTGQETQYF. In DNA, the CDR3 is TGTGCCAGCAGTCAAGGCGGGACAGGTCAAGAGACCCAGTACTTC.